Listed here are 31 T cell receptor beta chains from one sample, sequenced in a study of T cell clonality in common variable immunodeficiency. Findings of the study overall: Common variable immunodeficiency TCR beta sequences reportedly had fewer deletions and N-nucleotide insertions.

Repertoires were generated with immunoSEQ multiplex PCR, while TCRdb's copy carries only in-frame clones and drops some. Listed for the sample are approximately 2,600 clones, none seen a single time. Their recognized antigens are unknown. The sequenced sample consisted of peripheral blood mononuclear cells. Receptors originate from a human donor with common variable immunodeficiency.

A remark on this clone: The read gets to within 3 residues of the CDR3 end, and the germline J gene fills in the rest. V and J are TRBV20-1 and TRBJ2-7; 8 bases fit TRBD1. CDR1 and CDR2 from the germline V gene are DFQATT and SNEGSKA (reference sequence). V gave up 5 bases and J gave up 5 bases; unmatched junction bases: 8. The CDR3 is 13 amino acids. The part of the CDR3 DNA that was read is TGCAGTGCTGCCCCAGGGGGCATCAACGAG. Translated: CSAAPGGINE. The whole CDR3 region reads CSAAPGGINEQYF.

By share, this clone counts as medium-sized (0.01 to 0.1%). The CDR3 is cut off 3 residues early in the read; its end comes from the germline J gene. This chain connects TRBV19 to TRBJ1-1; D is perhaps TRBD1 (5 bases). V was shortened by 6 bases and J by 1 base, with 12 bases between the two germline ends. Germline V gene lookup returns CDR1 LNHDA and CDR2 SQIVND (reference sequence). CDR3 length: 14 amino acids. The CDR3 DNA, read in part, is TGTGCCAGTAGCCGACAGAGCCGGAACACTGAA. It translates to CASSRQSRNTE. The full-length CDR3 reads as CASSRQSRNTEAFF.

About this clone: The DNA ends 3 residues before the CDR3 does, and the rest of the CDR3 is filled in from the germline J gene. The chain is built from TRBV2 and TRBJ2-7; D assignment may be TRBD1 or TRBD2 (5 bases each). Germline V gene lookup returns CDR1 SNHLY and CDR2 FYNNEI. Trimming removed 1 base from V and 3 bases from J, with 13 bases in between. This CDR3 comprises 15 residues. CDR3 sequence: CASSEGGAGSYEQYF. The sequenced part of the CDR3 DNA is TGTGCCAGCAGTGAAGGAGGGGCAGGGAGCTACGAG.

This clone was recorded a few times. The read gets to within 3 residues of the CDR3 end, and the germline J gene fills in the rest. The chain combines TRBV19 with TRBJ1-6; 9 bases fit TRBD1. The V gene's germline CDR1 is LNHDA and CDR2 SQIVND (reference sequence). There are 15 residues in the CDR3. The V gene end was trimmed by 5 bases and the J gene end by 9 bases; junction bases not matched to a gene: 8. CDR3 bases read: TGTGCCAGTAGTCCTCGGACAGGGGTAGTTTCACCC. Amino acids: CASSPRTGVVSP. The full-length CDR3 reads as CASSPRTGVVSPLHF.

This clone was counted a few times. The CDR3 end falls 3 residues outside the read, so it is completed with the germline J gene. The chain joins TRBV13 to TRBJ2-1; TRBD2 agrees at 11 bases. The CDR3 extends over 16 amino acids. V lost 1 base to trimming and J lost 7 bases; unmatched junction nucleotides: 6. CDR1 and CDR2 from the germline V gene are PRHDT and FYEKMQ (reference sequence). The sequenced part of the CDR3 DNA is TGTGCCAGCAGCTTAGCGCCTAGCGGGAGGCAGAATGAG. This gives the protein CASSLAPSGRQNE. The CDR3 as a whole reads CASSLAPSGRQNEQFF. Combining the CDR3 with reference TRBV13 and TRBJ2-1 gives the whole variable domain AAGVIQSPRHLIKEKRETATLKCYPIPRHDTVYWYQQGPGQDPQFLISFYEKMQSDKGSIPDRFSAQQFSDYHSELNMSSLELGDSALYFCASSLAPSGRQNEQFFGPGTRLTVL.

In the case of this clone: The CDR3 is cut off 3 residues early in the read; its end comes from the germline J gene. This sequence joins TRBV6-2 or TRBV6-3 and TRBJ2-7; 9 nucleotides line up with TRBD1. The V gene end was trimmed by 2 bases and the J gene end by 2 bases; junction bases not matched to a gene: 1. The CDR3 has 14 amino acids. In germline, CDR1 is MNHEY, CDR2 SVGEGT. The CDR3 is CASSYGQGTYEQYF. Incomplete CDR3 DNA: TGTGCCAGCAGTTACGGACAGGGGACCTACGAG.

Details on this clone: The sequence runs out 3 residues before the end of the CDR3; the remainder is reconstructed from the germline J gene. The chain is built from TRBV30 and TRBJ2-3, with D perhaps matching TRBD1 (5 bases). The germline CDR1 and CDR2 sequences are GTSNPN and SVGIG (reference sequence). CDR3 size: 12 residues. The covered CDR3 bases are TGTGCCTGGGCCTCATCCCGACAGACG. This translates into CAWASSRQT. The complete CDR3 protein is CAWASSRQTQYF.

This clone is medium-sized within its sample. The DNA read from the CDR3 is TGTGCCAGCGGGCAGGCAGGCCAAGAGACC. It specifies CASGQAGQET. In full, the CDR3 reads CASGQAGQETQYF. The V gene is TRBV2, the J gene TRBJ2-5, with unresolved D. The sequence runs out 3 residues before the end of the CDR3; the remainder is reconstructed from the germline J gene. This CDR3 has 13 residues. The germline V gene encodes CDR1 SNHLY and CDR2 FYNNEI. V shed 8 bases and J shed 1 base, with 11 bases lying between them.

By proportion, this clone is medium-sized. The read comes to an end 3 residues before the CDR3 does, leaving the germline J gene to fill in the end. V and J are TRBV2 and TRBJ2-4; TRBD1 aligns across 8 bases. The CDR3 is made up of 15 amino acids. Losses at the gene ends were 4 bases for V and 2 bases for J; bases not matched to a gene: 4. The V gene's germline CDR1 is SNHLY and CDR2 FYNNEI. The CDR3 loop reads CASSVQGASKNIQYF. The DNA read from the CDR3 is TGTGCCAGCAGTGTCCAGGGGGCATCCAAAAACATT.

This clone is medium-sized within its sample. The read terminates 3 residues before the CDR3 end, so the remaining end is supplied by the germline J gene. The genes are TRBV6-2 or TRBV6-3 and TRBJ2-7; TRBD1 aligns across 8 bases. After removal of 9 bases from V and 4 bases from J, the junction contained 2 bases not matched to a gene. This CDR3 is built from 11 residues. Germline V gene lookup returns CDR1 MNHEY and CDR2 SVGEGT. The CDR3 spells CASRTGYEQYF. CDR3 DNA, as far as it was read: TGTGCCAGTAGGACAGGGTACGAG.

Only a few counts were recorded for this clone. The read ends 3 residues before the CDR3 terminus; that terminus is restored from the germline J gene. V is TRBV6-1 and J is TRBJ2-2; the D gene is possibly TRBD1 (5 bases). V was clipped by 3 bases and J by 1 base, with 9 bases between them. Germline V gives CDR1 MNHNS, CDR2 SASEGT. The CDR3 runs 15 residues. The part of the CDR3 DNA that was read is TGTGCCAGCAGTGAGGTTAGGGGGAACACCGGGGAG. Residues: CASSEVRGNTGE. The whole CDR3 protein is CASSEVRGNTGELFF.

About this clone: Read coverage stops 3 residues before the CDR3 terminus; the germline J gene supplies the remainder. The rearrangement uses TRBV7-9 and TRBJ1-1; tentatively, D is TRBD1 (6 bases). Germline V lookup: CDR1 SEHNR, CDR2 FQNEAQ (reference sequence). The V gene lost 1 base and the J gene lost 3 bases, with 9 bases spanning the gap. The CDR3 is 14 amino acids. The sequenced part of the CDR3 DNA is TGTGCCAGCAGCTTAGGTCAGGGGTACACTGAA. Protein product: CASSLGQGYTE. The full CDR3 is CASSLGQGYTEAFF.

About this clone: The read terminates 3 residues before the CDR3 end, so the remaining end is supplied by the germline J gene. This rearrangement joins TRBV11-2 to TRBJ1-1; D is unclear. This CDR3 region has 14 residues. Germline CDR1 SGHAT, CDR2 FQNNGV. The ends were cut back, 4 bases at V and 4 bases at J, with 13 bases in the middle. The CDR3 region is CASSSRPEGTEAFF. CDR3 DNA (partial): TGTGCCAGCAGCTCGAGACCGGAGGGCACTGAA.

A remark on this clone: The missing CDR3 end, 3 residues past where the read stops, is filled in from the germline J gene. This chain links TRBV30 with TRBJ1-2, with TRBD1 matching over 9 bases. Germline assignment: CDR1 GTSNPN and CDR2 SVGIG (reference sequence). This CDR3 has 13 amino acids. V was clipped by 3 bases and J by 4 bases; unmatched bases: 3. The CDR3 bases that were read are TGTGCCTGGAGCCGACAGGGGGGCTATGGC. Translated: CAWSRQGGYG. The full CDR3 reads CAWSRQGGYGYTF.

This clone is large. Here the CDR3 reads CASSLFPYIRVGNQPQHF. The covered CDR3 bases are TGTGCCAGCAGTTTATTTCCTTACATCAGGGTGGGCAATCAGCCC. This rearrangement joins TRBV28 to TRBJ1-5; perhaps TRBD1 as D (5 bases). The read is 3 residues too short to cover the CDR3 end, so that end is filled in from the germline J gene. The CDR3 runs 18 residues. CDR1 MDHEN and CDR2 SYDVKM come from the germline V gene. V lost 1 base to trimming and J lost 2 bases, with 18 bases between them.

This clone occurred a few times. The read ends 3 residues early relative to the CDR3; the germline J gene fills the gap. The rearrangement uses TRBV2 and TRBJ2-1; no firm D call. In germline, CDR1 is SNHLY, CDR2 FYNNEI. CDR3 size: 11 residues. V gave up 5 bases and J gave up 7 bases, with 6 bases separating them. The CDR3 bases that were read are TGTGCCAGCAGTCGGGTGAATGAG. Translation: CASSRVNE. The entire CDR3 is CASSRVNEQFF.

Concerning this clone: One junction end disagrees with the germline gene, perhaps due to a read error. Read data end 3 residues before the CDR3 end; the end is taken from the germline J gene. The rearrangement joins TRBV29-1 to TRBJ2-1; 9 nucleotides match TRBD1. CDR1 and CDR2 (germline): SQVTM, ANQGSEA. The CDR3 has 15 amino acids. CDR3 sequence reads: CSVEGTGYSYNEQFF. The CDR3 bases that were read are TGCAGCGTCGAAGGGACAGGGTATTCCTACAATGAG.

This clone was detected only a few times. The CDR3 extends 3 residues past the end of the read, so its final part is completed from the germline J gene. Other nucleotide sequences from this sample produce the same CDR3. This rearrangement joins TRBV5-6 to TRBJ2-7, with D unresolved. Germline V gene data show CDR1 as SGHDT and CDR2 as YYEEEE. CDR3 size: 11 residues. Trimming pared 3 bases from V and 4 bases from J, leaving 5 bases between. CDR3 bases read: TGTGCCAGCAGCTCAGGATACGAG. Protein product: CASSSGYE. The full CDR3 protein reads CASSSGYEQYF.

Concerning this clone itself: The read ends 3 residues before the CDR3 terminus; that terminus is restored from the germline J gene. The V gene is TRBV30, the J gene TRBJ1-2; a possible D gene is TRBD1 (5 bases). The CDR3 has 14 residues. From germline, CDR1 is GTSNPN and CDR2 SVGIG (reference sequence). Trimming pared 2 bases from V and 5 bases from J, leaving 15 bases between. CDR3 loop: CAWSFGGGRYGYTF. CDR3 DNA, as far as it was read: TGTGCCTGGAGTTTTGGGGGGGGAAGGTATGGC. Full variable domain (remainder filled in from reference TRBV30 and TRBJ1-2): SQTIHQWPATLVQPVGSPLSLECTVEGTSNPNLYWYRQAAGRGLQLLFYSVGIGQISSEVPQNLSASRPQDRQFILSSKKLLLSDSGFYLCAWSFGGGRYGYTFGSGTRLTVV.

In this sample, this clone is medium-sized. This CDR3 reads CASTRGGGNTEAFF. Partial CDR3 DNA: TGTGCCAGCACGAGAGGGGGCGGGAACACTGAA. The chain employs TRBV28 and TRBJ1-1; TRBD1 agrees at 7 bases. The read ends 3 residues early relative to the CDR3; the germline J gene fills the gap. V trimming: 7 bases; J trimming: 1 base; junction bases outside the gene matches: 6. CDR1 and CDR2 from the germline V gene are MDHEN and SYDVKM. CDR3 length: 14 amino acids.

Points on this clone: The CDR3 end falls 3 residues outside the read, so it is completed with the germline J gene. The rearrangement links TRBV2 to TRBJ2-3, with 7 bases identical to TRBD1. Trimming at V came to 5 bases and at J to 3 bases, leaving 8 bases not matched to a gene. Germline lookup yields CDR1 SNHLY and CDR2 FYNNEI. This CDR3 is 15 amino acids long. The sequenced part of the CDR3 DNA is TGTGCCAGCAGTCCCAGACAGGGCTGGACAGATACG. Protein: CASSPRQGWTDT. The full-length CDR3 reads as CASSPRQGWTDTQYF.

This clone was observed a few times. The read finishes 3 residues shy of the CDR3 end, and the germline J gene is used to complete it. This rearrangement joins TRBV18 to TRBJ1-1, with D tentatively TRBD1 (6 bases). The ends were cut back, 3 bases at V and 0 bases at J, with 11 bases in the middle. This CDR3 is built from 15 residues. Germline CDR1 and CDR2: KGHSH and LQKENI. The CDR3 DNA, read in part, is TGTGCCAGCTCACCCGGGGGGGGCCTGAACACTGAA. This encodes CASSPGGGLNTE. The whole CDR3 reads CASSPGGGLNTEAFF.

This clone was observed a handful of times. At one end, the junction sequence differs from germline, possibly due to a read error. The CDR3 end is not reached by the read, which stops 3 residues before it; the germline J gene fills it in. J is TRBJ1-2 and V is TRBV7-2; the match to TRBD1 covers 8 bases. CDR3 length: 14 amino acids. CDR1 and CDR2 from the germline V gene are SGHTA and FQGNSA. The part of the CDR3 DNA that was read is TGTGCCAACAGCCCCGGACAGGGAGACTATGGC. The encoded protein is CANSPGQGDYG. The CDR3 reads in full as CANSPGQGDYGYTF.

This clone occurred a few times. The sequenced fragment ends 3 residues before the CDR3 boundary, so the rest is inferred from the germline J gene. The rearrangement uses TRBV7-9 and TRBJ2-3, with D uncertain. Trimming removed 4 bases from V and 0 bases from J, with 8 bases in between. CDR3 length: 14 residues. Germline lookup yields CDR1 SEHNR and CDR2 FQNEAQ (reference sequence). CDR3 DNA (partial): TGTGCCAGCAGCTCCGACACTAGCACAGATACG. It translates to CASSSDTSTDT. The full CDR3 protein reads CASSSDTSTDTQYF.

A few counts support this clone. The missing CDR3 end, 3 residues past where the read stops, is filled in from the germline J gene. The chain links TRBV7-2 to TRBJ1-6; the D gene is possibly TRBD1 (6 bases). Trimming left V 5 bases short and J 8 bases short, with 10 bases between. CDR1 SGHTA and CDR2 FQGNSA come from the germline V gene. The CDR3 length is 13 residues. The sequenced part of the CDR3 DNA is TGTGCCAGCAGCCCCGGACAGTATTCACCC. It encodes CASSPGQYSP. The whole CDR3 protein reads CASSPGQYSPLHF.

This clone has a handful of counts. Coverage ceases 3 residues before the CDR3 finishes, and the germline J gene fills in the end. The chain links TRBV7-9 to TRBJ1-6; D remains ambiguous. This CDR3 contains 14 residues. V gave up 4 bases and J gave up 5 bases, with 9 bases separating them. Per germline, CDR1 SEHNR and CDR2 FQNEAQ (reference sequence). The sequenced part of the CDR3 DNA is TGTGCCAGCAGCTATGACTGGGATAATTCACCC. It yields the protein CASSYDWDNSP. The full CDR3 reads CASSYDWDNSPLHF.

In its sample, this clone was seen a few times. With the read ending 3 residues before the CDR3 end, the germline J gene is used to fill in that end. This rearrangement joins TRBV19 to TRBJ1-1; 7 nucleotides agree with TRBD1. The CDR3 runs 13 residues. V lost 5 bases and J lost 5; bases outside the gene matches: 5. Germline V gene sequence: CDR1 LNHDA, CDR2 SQIVND (reference sequence). The CDR3 is CASSWAGGTEAFF. The sequenced CDR3 bases are TGTGCCAGTAGTTGGGCAGGGGGAACTGAA.

Details on this clone: The read terminates 3 residues before the CDR3 end, so the remaining end is supplied by the germline J gene. The chain is built from TRBV18 and TRBJ1-2, with 7 bases matching TRBD1. Germline V gene lookup returns CDR1 KGHSH and CDR2 LQKENI. The CDR3 runs 14 residues. The sequenced part of the CDR3 DNA is TGTGCCAGCTCACCAACAGGGGTAAACTTCGGC. This translates into CASSPTGVNFG. The whole CDR3 is CASSPTGVNFGYTF. The full variable domain, its missing parts supplied by reference TRBV18 and TRBJ1-2, is NAGVMQNPRHLVRRRGQEARLRCSPMKGHSHVYWYRQLPEEGLKFMVYLQKENIIDESGMPKERFSAEFPKEGPSILRIQQVVRGDSAAYFCASSPTGVNFGYTFGSGTRLTVV.

In regard to this clone: The observed sequence ends 3 residues before the CDR3 terminus, with the missing tail filled in from the germline J gene. The chain recombines TRBV20-1 with TRBJ2-1, with TRBD1 as a possible D gene (6 bases). The germline CDR1 and CDR2 sequences are DFQATT and SNEGSKA (reference sequence). V was pared by 1 base and J by 6 bases, with 16 bases between. The CDR3 length is 15 residues. CDR3 DNA (partial): TGCAGTGCTAGAGTGGGACAACCGGATAGCAATGAG. Its translation: CSARVGQPDSNE. The whole CDR3 sequence reads CSARVGQPDSNEQFF.

With respect to this clone: Read coverage stops 3 residues before the CDR3 terminus; the germline J gene supplies the remainder. The chain is built from TRBV6-2 or TRBV6-3 and TRBJ2-7; 7 bases fit TRBD2. V gave up 1 base and J gave up 4 bases; unmatched junction bases: 4. Germline values: CDR1 MNHEY, CDR2 SVGEGT. The CDR3 spans 14 residues. CDR3 DNA, as far as it was read: TGTGCCAGCAGTTACTTGGGACTATTGTACGAG. As protein: CASSYLGLLYE. The full CDR3 protein reads CASSYLGLLYEQYF.

Concerning this clone: The read stops 3 residues short of the end of the CDR3; the missing end is completed from the germline J gene. The chain couples TRBV6-1 to TRBJ1-1; D may be TRBD1 (5 bases). Germline CDR1 MNHNS, CDR2 SASEGT. The CDR3 consists of 17 residues. Deletions cut 0 bases from V and 1 base from J, with 15 bases between. CDR3: CASSEAVNTGENTEAFF. The part of the CDR3 DNA that was read is TGTGCCAGCAGTGAAGCGGTAAACACAGGAGAGAACACTGAA.